One T cell receptor (beta chain) is described in this entry. Its antigen is unidentified. This sample is drawn from a study of cytomegalovirus exposure and HLA in healthy donors. Study observations and caveats: It was confirmed in vitro that three of the CMV-associated chains were specific for CMV antigens. It is likely that the observed cluster of highly shared sequence variants was a sequencing artifact. Reported performance of the classifier showed diagnosis of cytomegalovirus status with high specificity and sensitivity.

The CDR3 consists of 15 residues. Between the trimmed V and J ends, which lost 2 bases and 2 bases, there was a span of 11 bases. Germline CDR1 is SGDLS and CDR2 is YYNGEE. The PCR made use of 60 Vbeta and 13 Jbeta primers. Generated by immunoSEQ multiplex PCR, the TCRdb table keeps only in-frame clones and is missing some. Among some 90,000 clones listed, 65% to 85% were seen once. This TCR was sampled from a man in his forties or fifties in good health and CMV-seronegative. The chain combines TRBV9 with TRBJ2-1; possibly TRBD1 for D (5 bases). The sample was PBMCs. CDR3 coding DNA: TGTGCCAGCAGCGTGGAAGGGGTCCCCTACAATGAGCAGTTCTTC. Translated, it gives CASSVEGVPYNEQFF.